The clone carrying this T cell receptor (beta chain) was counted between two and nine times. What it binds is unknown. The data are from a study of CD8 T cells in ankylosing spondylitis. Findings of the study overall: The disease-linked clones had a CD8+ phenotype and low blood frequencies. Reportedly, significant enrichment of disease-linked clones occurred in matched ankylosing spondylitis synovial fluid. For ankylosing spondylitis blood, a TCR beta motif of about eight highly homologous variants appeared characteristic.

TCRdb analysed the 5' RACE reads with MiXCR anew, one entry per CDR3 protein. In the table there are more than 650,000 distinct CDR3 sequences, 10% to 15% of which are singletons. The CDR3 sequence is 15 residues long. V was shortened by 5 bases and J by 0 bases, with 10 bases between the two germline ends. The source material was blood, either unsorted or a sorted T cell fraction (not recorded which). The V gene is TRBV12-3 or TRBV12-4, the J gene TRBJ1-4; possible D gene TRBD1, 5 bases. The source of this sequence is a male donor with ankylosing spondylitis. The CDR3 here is CASSTGRTTNEKLFF. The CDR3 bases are TGTGCCAGCAGTACGGGACGGACAACTAATGAAAAACTGTTTTTT.